This TCR beta chain was identified during a study of identical twins. Losses at the gene ends were 3 bases for V and 15 bases for J; bases not matched to a gene: 4. CDR1 is DFQATT, CDR2 SNEGSKA, per germline (reference sequence). This CDR3 contains 10 residues. From the 5' RACE reads, TCRdb called clonotypes with MiXCR, one entry per CDR3 protein. The data show more than 1.5 million distinct CDR3 sequences, about 32% seen once. This clonotype was observed a few times. The clonotype comes from a newborn girl in good health. The chain joins TRBV20-1 to TRBJ2-1; 8 bases align to TRBD2. The sample comprised cord blood. As DNA, the CDR3 is TGCAGTGCTAGGGGGACTAGGCTGTTCTTC. Protein: CSARGTRLFF.